This TCR beta chain was recorded in a study of T cell changes during pregnancy in multiple sclerosis (dated by TCRdb to between 2018 and 2021). Broadly, across the study: The study examined how the T cell repertoire changed over the course of pregnancy in women with multiple sclerosis.

Compared with germline, V lacks 2 bases and J lacks 1 base; bases without a gene match: 6. CDR1 is given as WNHNN and CDR2 as SYGVQD, both from the germline V gene (reference sequence). The CDR3 holds 18 amino acids from the cysteine to the phenylalanine. Kept here is only the CDR3 DNA, which spans 54 bases and is read in frame from base 1. As regards this clone: It has no known antigen specificity. Within one base of it there is no much larger clone, and no base qualities were kept.

Library creation used the immunoSEQ multiplex PCR assay. TCRdb took this table from immuneACCESS and kept in-frame rearrangements with V and J called. Such tables lack part of the clones; where checked against another copy, unresolved V genes explain under half of the gap, and the rest is unexplained. The table for this sample lists roughly 40,000 clones; 70% to 90% of them were counted only once. Clones ranked in the top ten supply approximately 4.3% of the sample. The sequence came from a female donor with multiple sclerosis, enrolled in a pregnancy study. The V gene is TRBV10-1 and the J gene is TRBJ2-4, with 12 bases in between that match TRBD1. The sequenced sample was CD8+ T cells from peripheral blood mononuclear cells, obtained in the first trimester of pregnancy. In nucleotide form, the sequence is TGCGCCAGCAGTGAGGCGGGACAGGGGGCGAAGGCCAAAAACATTCAGTACTTC. It encodes CASSEAGQGAKAKNIQYF.